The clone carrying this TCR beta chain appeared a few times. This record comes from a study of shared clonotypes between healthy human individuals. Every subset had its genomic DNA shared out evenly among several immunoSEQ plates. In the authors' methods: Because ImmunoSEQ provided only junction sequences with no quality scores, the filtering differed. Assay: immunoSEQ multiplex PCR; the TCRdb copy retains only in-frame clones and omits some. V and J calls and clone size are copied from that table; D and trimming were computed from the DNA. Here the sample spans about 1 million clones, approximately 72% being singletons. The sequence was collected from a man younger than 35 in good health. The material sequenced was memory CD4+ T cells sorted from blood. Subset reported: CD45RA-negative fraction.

CDR3 in amino acids: CASKRTGVDYGYTF. In DNA, the CDR3 is TGTGCCAGTAAGCGGACAGGGGTGGATTATGGCTACACCTTC. The chain links TRBV19 to TRBJ1-2; 9 bases match TRBD1. V shed 7 bases, J shed 5 bases, and the junction held 8 bases outside the gene matches. This CDR3 has 14 residues. From germline, CDR1 is LNHDA and CDR2 SQIVND (reference sequence).